The 25 T cell receptor beta chains below all came from one sample that was sequenced in a study of chemoradiotherapy in HPV16-positive cancers. Sequenced by immunoSEQ multiplex PCR; TCRdb stores in-frame clones only, minus some. Among tens of thousands of clones, about nine tenths were seen once, and the ten largest hold 4% to 5%. The sample was blood, taken from a patient who underwent chemoradiotherapy. All receptors come from a human donor with HPV-associated anogenital cancer.

This clone was seen only a few times. This chain connects TRBV30 to TRBJ1-1; D is unresolved. Trimming took off 4 bases at V and 5 bases at J, with 8 bases between the two ends. This CDR3 has 11 amino acids. CDR1 is GTSNPN and CDR2 is SVGIG in the germline V gene (reference sequence). As DNA, the CDR3 is TGTGCCTGGACCGGGAGGACTGAAGCTTTCTTT. This codes for CAWTGRTEAFF.

The chain uses TRBV6-1 and TRBJ2-7, with 7 bases identical to TRBD2. The V gene's germline CDR1 is MNHNS and CDR2 SASEGT. Germline trimming cut 4 bases from V and 6 bases from J; bases unmatched to any gene: 9. This CDR3 is 14 amino acids long. CDR3 amino acids: CASSVGGSATEQYF. In DNA form, the CDR3 reads TGTGCCAGCAGTGTGGGCGGGAGTGCAACCGAGCAGTACTTC.

The genes are TRBV9 and TRBJ1-6; no definite D call. This CDR3 spans 13 amino acids. The V gene's germline CDR1 is SGDLS and CDR2 YYNGEE. Trimming took 3 bases from V and 9 from J, leaving 10 bases between them. CDR3 amino acids: CASSASDPSPLHF. The CDR3 bases are TGTGCCAGCAGCGCCTCGGACCCTTCACCCCTCCACTTT.

The chain has TRBV11-2 and TRBJ2-7; 10 positions agree with TRBD1. The CDR3 runs to 17 residues. V was pared by 2 bases and J by 5 bases, with 12 bases of the junction left unmatched. Germline V CDR1 and CDR2: SGHAT, FQNNGV. The CDR3 sequence: CASSLFSFRDRGDEQYF. The CDR3 DNA sequence: TGTGCCAGCAGCTTATTTTCGTTCCGGGACAGGGGAGACGAGCAGTACTTC. The variable domain in full, with the rest retrieved from reference TRBV11-2 and TRBJ2-7, is EAGVAQSPRYKIIEKRQSVAFWCNPISGHATLYWYQQILGQGPKLLIQFQNNGVVDDSQLPKDRFSAERLKGVDSTLKIQPAKLEDSAVYLCASSLFSFRDRGDEQYFGPGTRLTVT.

This clone appeared once. The chain employs TRBV18 and TRBJ2-3; 7 nucleotides agree with TRBD2. This CDR3 contains 15 residues. J was trimmed by 5 bases and V by 3 bases; bases with no gene match: 8. The V gene's germline CDR1 is KGHSH and CDR2 LQKENI. The CDR3 nucleotides are TGTGCCAGCTCACCGTCGGGAGGAGAGGGAGATACGCAGTATTTT. Protein: CASSPSGGEGDTQYF.

The chain uses TRBV6-5 and TRBJ1-4, with D possibly TRBD1 on 6 matching bases. Trimming shortened V by 2 bases and J by 7 bases, and 11 bases separated the two germline ends. The germline V gene encodes CDR1 MNHEY and CDR2 SVGAGI. The CDR3 length is 14 residues. The CDR3 DNA follows: TGTGCCAGCAGTTACAGGGGGGGTGGTGAAAAACTGTTTTTT. The encoded protein is CASSYRGGGEKLFF.

The chain is built from TRBV7-2 and TRBJ2-7; 7 bases are a match to TRBD1. Germline V gene sequence: CDR1 SGHTA, CDR2 FQGNSA. Trimming at V came to 5 bases and at J to 3 bases, leaving 7 bases not matched to a gene. The CDR3 spans 14 residues. Here the CDR3 reads CASSPGTAYYEQYF. In DNA, the CDR3 is TGTGCCAGCAGCCCAGGGACAGCATACTACGAGCAGTACTTC. The full variable domain, with the rest looked up from reference TRBV7-2 and TRBJ2-7, is GAGVSQSPSNKVTEKGKDVELRCDPISGHTALYWYRQSLGQGLEFLIYFQGNSAPDKSGLPSDRFSAERTGGSVSTLTIQRTQQEDSAVYLCASSPGTAYYEQYFGPGTRLTVT.

The chain joins TRBV10-3 to TRBJ1-3, with 7 bases matching TRBD1. Per the germline V gene, CDR1 is ENHRY and CDR2 is SYGVKD. The CDR3 is made up of 15 amino acids. The ends lost 6 bases at V and 0 bases at J; junction bases unmatched: 5. For the CDR3, the DNA is TGTGCCATCAGCCCCGGGACAGACTCTGGAAACACCATATATTTT. This translates into CAISPGTDSGNTIYF.

This clone was found a few times. The chain links TRBV11-3 to TRBJ2-1, with 9 bases fitting TRBD2. The CDR3 spans 16 residues. Trimming removed 5 bases from V and 6 bases from J; junction bases left unmatched: 11. Germline CDR1 SGHNT, CDR2 YENEEA. The CDR3 reads CASSPGGRGGFNEQFF. For the CDR3, the DNA is TGTGCCAGCAGCCCGGGAGGGCGGGGGGGCTTCAATGAGCAGTTCTTC.

The rearrangement joins TRBV10-1 to TRBJ2-1; D ambiguous. The V end lost 10 bases, the J end lost 15 bases, and 16 bases lay between the germline ends. The CDR3 totals 10 residues. Per germline, CDR1 WNHNN and CDR2 SYGVQD (reference sequence). The chain's CDR3 is CATYFGLWFF. CDR3 sequence (DNA): TGCGCCACCTATTTTGGTCTCTGGTTCTTC.

The J gene is TRBJ2-1, the V gene TRBV7-2; D is unresolved. Germline V gene data show CDR1 as SGHTA and CDR2 as FQGNSA. The CDR3 loop spans 11 amino acids. V lost 7 bases, J lost 4 bases, and 5 bases lay in between. In DNA form, the CDR3 reads TGTGCCAGCACCCAGTACAATGAGCAGTTCTTC. Residues: CASTQYNEQFF.

This chain joins TRBV5-1 and TRBJ2-5; TRBD1 is a possible D gene (6 bases). With 0 bases removed from V and 4 bases from J, the gap between germline ends came to 10 bases. The CDR3 length is 14 residues. Germline V gives CDR1 SGHRS, CDR2 YFSETQ. CDR3 bases: TGCGCCAGCAGCTTGGGACAGGACAGAGAGACCCAGTACTTC. Its protein is CASSLGQDRETQYF.

This clone was counted once. V usage is TRBV27 and J usage is TRBJ1-6; TRBD1 might be the D (5 bases). V was pared by 3 bases and J by 13 bases, with 19 bases between. Germline loops: CDR1 MNHEY, CDR2 SMNVEV (reference sequence). The CDR3 runs to 15 residues. CDR3 protein: CASSFQGGYLFPLHF. The CDR3 DNA reads TGTGCCAGCAGTTTTCAGGGAGGGTATTTATTCCCCCTCCACTTT.

The chain combines TRBV25-1 with TRBJ1-2; D is possibly TRBD1 (5 bases). V lost 5 bases, J lost 4 bases, and 5 bases lay in between. The CDR3 consists of 11 residues. Germline CDR1 MGHDK, CDR2 SYGVNS. The CDR3 nucleotides are TGTGCCAGCAGTAGGGGCTATGGCTACACCTTC. Amino acids: CASSRGYGYTF.

The rearrangement links TRBV18 to TRBJ1-2; 8 bases agree with TRBD1. The CDR3 has 12 residues. Germline values: CDR1 KGHSH, CDR2 LQKENI. The J segment lost 6 bases and the V segment lost 5 bases, leaving 2 bases of the junction unmatched. This chain's CDR3 is CASSKQGDGYTF. The CDR3 DNA reads as TGTGCCAGCTCAAAACAGGGGGATGGCTACACCTTC.

V and J are TRBV5-6 and TRBJ2-7; D uncertain. The germline V gene encodes CDR1 SGHDT and CDR2 YYEEEE. The CDR3 runs to 11 residues. V lost 3 bases and J 3 bases, leaving 4 bases between the germline ends. CDR3 coding DNA: TGTGCCAGCAGCTCCAACTACGAGCAGTACTTC. Translating it yields CASSSNYEQYF.

This clone rates as medium-sized. This chain links TRBV6-4 with TRBJ1-1, with unresolved D. Germline CDR1 MRHNA, CDR2 SNTAGT. V was shortened by 5 bases and J by 1 base, with 11 bases between the two germline ends. CDR3 size: 14 residues. CDR3 amino acids: CASSPAPGNTEAFF. CDR3 coding DNA: TGTGCCAGCAGTCCCGCACCGGGGAACACTGAAGCTTTCTTT.

This chain links TRBV10-2 with TRBJ2-3, with 8 bases fitting TRBD2. V dropped 7 bases and J dropped 3; count of bases not matched to a gene: 9. CDR3 size: 15 residues. CDR1 WSHSY and CDR2 SAAADI come from the germline V gene. In nucleotides, the CDR3 is TGCGCCAGCAAATTAGCGGGACTGGGGACAGATACGCAGTATTTT. Its protein is CASKLAGLGTDTQYF.

The J gene is TRBJ2-5, the V gene TRBV7-9; D not resolved. Trimming pared 5 bases from V and 5 bases from J, leaving 9 bases between. Germline V lookup: CDR1 SEHNR, CDR2 FQNEAQ (reference sequence). The CDR3 is made up of 12 amino acids. In DNA, the CDR3 is TGTGCCAGCAGCCCCCCAGCGGAGACCCAGTACTTC. It specifies CASSPPAETQYF.

The chain employs TRBV5-1 and TRBJ1-1, with D possibly matching TRBD1 (6 bases). Germline assignment: CDR1 SGHRS and CDR2 YFSETQ. This CDR3 contains 14 residues. Trimming shortened V by 1 base and J by 6 bases, and 13 bases separated the two germline ends. DNA of the CDR3: TGCGCCAGCAGCTTGACAGGGAGGTCTGCTGAAGCTTTCTTT. Protein product: CASSLTGRSAEAFF. The variable domain in full, completed from reference TRBV5-1 and TRBJ1-1, reads KAGVTQTPRYLIKTRGQQVTLSCSPISGHRSVSWYQQTPGQGLQFLFEYFSETQRNKGNFPGRFSGRQFSNSRSEMNVSTLELGDSALYLCASSLTGRSAEAFFGQGTRLTVV.

The chain couples TRBV30 to TRBJ1-2; maybe TRBD1 (6 bases). Trimming took 5 bases from V and 5 from J, leaving 12 bases between them. CDR1 GTSNPN and CDR2 SVGIG come from the germline V gene (reference sequence). The CDR3 spans 12 residues. CDR3: CAWGTGRYGYTF. Written as DNA, the CDR3 is TGTGCCTGGGGAACAGGGAGATATGGCTACACCTTC.

This clone has just one count. The rearrangement uses TRBV5-4 and TRBJ2-1, with 12 positions matching TRBD2. Germline CDR1 SGHNT, CDR2 YYREEE (reference sequence). V gave up 3 bases and J gave up 10 bases; unmatched junction bases: 8. CDR3 length: 15 residues. CDR3 region: CASSSGTSGLSEQFF. CDR3 bases: TGTGCCAGCAGCTCAGGGACTAGCGGGCTGTCGGAGCAGTTCTTC. Full variable domain (rest looked up from reference TRBV5-4 and TRBJ2-1): ETGVTQSPTHLIKTRGQQVTLRCSSQSGHNTVSWYQQALGQGPQFIFQYYREEENGRGNFPPRFSGLQFPNYSSELNVNALELDDSALYLCASSSGTSGLSEQFFGPGTRLTVL.

V gene TRBV5-1 combines with J gene TRBJ2-5; 9 nucleotides align to TRBD2. V was pared by 2 bases and J by 3 bases, with 5 bases of the junction left unmatched. Germline lookup yields CDR1 SGHRS and CDR2 YFSETQ. The CDR3 length is 15 residues. As DNA, the CDR3 is TGCGCCAGCAGCTTTGGGCCTAGCGGGAAAGAGACCCAGTACTTC. Its protein is CASSFGPSGKETQYF.

The chain combines TRBV5-6 with TRBJ1-4, with 7 bases identical to TRBD1. Germline CDR1 and CDR2: SGHDT and YYEEEE. Trimming removed 5 bases from V and 4 bases from J; junction bases left unmatched: 2. The CDR3 extends over 13 amino acids. This CDR3 is CASRGQHNEKLFF. CDR3 nucleotide sequence: TGTGCCAGCAGGGGACAGCATAATGAAAAACTGTTTTTT.

This chain joins TRBV6-5 and TRBJ2-1, with TRBD1 matching over 8 bases. Trimming at V came to 6 bases and at J to 0 bases, leaving 1 base not matched to a gene. The CDR3 consists of 14 residues. The germline gives CDR1 MNHEY, CDR2 SVGAGI. CDR3 nucleotides: TGTGCCAGCAGCGACAGGGGCTCCTACAATGAGCAGTTCTTC. Amino acid sequence: CASSDRGSYNEQFF.